The source of this T cell receptor (beta chain) is a study of cytomegalovirus exposure and HLA in healthy donors. The study, taken as a whole, reports: Among TCR beta chains, those listed as cytomegalovirus-associated numbered fewer than 200. The classifier was said to identify cytomegalovirus status with high specificity and sensitivity.

The assay was immunoSEQ multiplex PCR, and TCRdb's table has in-frame clones only and misses some. The repertoire consists of about 140,000 clones, with roughly nine tenths occurring once and the leading ten covering less than 3%. The donors were in the roughly 130-subject validation cohort; that cohort was separate from the roughly 700-subject first cohort. In regard to this clone: The antigen is unknown.

The V gene's germline CDR1 is SNHLY and CDR2 FYNNEI. V was clipped by 10 bases and J by 3 bases, with 16 bases between them. CDR3 size: 13 residues. This chain uses TRBV2 with TRBJ2-7, with D maybe TRBD1 (5 bases). The receptor comes from a man aged 18 to 30 in good health and CMV-seronegative. Sequenced: PBMCs. The CDR3 region is CAIGIGRGYEQYF. DNA for the CDR3: TGTGCCATTGGAATTGGAAGGGGCTACGAGCAGTACTTC.